Below, 6 T cell receptor beta chains from the same sample are listed, as sequenced in a study of control samples from healthy donors and cancer patients. Clones were sequenced by immunoSEQ multiplex PCR, and TCRdb holds only the in-frame ones, with some missing. This sample has around 50,000 clones, with roughly 89% found just once. The specimen was PBMCs. Receptors were obtained from a middle-aged man with colorectal cancer.

J is TRBJ2-7 and V is TRBV18; the match to TRBD1 covers 7 bases. Trimming at V came to 1 base and at J to 4 bases, leaving 4 bases not matched to a gene. Germline V gene data show CDR1 as KGHSH and CDR2 as LQKENI. This CDR3 is built from 14 residues. In DNA, the CDR3 is TGTGCCAGCTCACCACGACAGGGTGCGTACGAGCAGTACTTC. Translation gives CASSPRQGAYEQYF.

This chain joins TRBV4-1 and TRBJ1-5; 8 nucleotides match TRBD1. This CDR3 spans 18 amino acids. With 3 bases clipped from V and 0 bases from J, the junction kept 10 bases outside the gene matches. The germline gives CDR1 MGHRA, CDR2 YSYEKL. CDR3 amino acids: CASSHRTGRDYSNQPQHF. The DNA for the CDR3 is TGCGCCAGCAGCCATAGGACAGGGCGCGACTATAGCAATCAGCCCCAGCATTTT.

This sequence joins TRBV28 and TRBJ1-1, with a possible D match to TRBD1 (5 bases). The CDR3 loop spans 15 amino acids. Trimming left V 3 bases short and J 5 bases short, with 16 bases between. CDR1 and CDR2 from the germline V gene are MDHEN and SYDVKM. The CDR3 reads CASSFLGTPVTEAFF. CDR3 in DNA: TGTGCCAGCAGTTTCTTAGGGACCCCGGTGACTGAAGCTTTCTTT.

This clone was seen more than once but under ten times. The chain carries TRBV7-9 and TRBJ1-2; possibly TRBD1 for D (5 bases). Germline V gene data show CDR1 as SEHNR and CDR2 as FQNEAQ (reference sequence). The CDR3 is made up of 16 amino acids. V was shortened by 4 bases and J by 4 bases, with 19 bases between the two germline ends. CDR3 bases: TGTGCCAGCAGCTCCTCCGAGTGGGGCAGGGCCTATGGCTACACCTTC. Amino acid sequence: CASSSSEWGRAYGYTF.

The chain recombines TRBV30 with TRBJ1-6, with TRBD1 identical over 8 bases. V trimming: 4 bases; J trimming: 6 bases; junction bases outside the gene matches: 8. Germline-derived CDR1 and CDR2 are GTSNPN and SVGIG (reference sequence). The CDR3 sequence is 15 residues long. CDR3 loop: CAWTRRTGSNSPLHF. The CDR3 DNA reads as TGTGCCTGGACCCGACGGACAGGGTCTAATTCACCCCTCCACTTT.

The rearrangement links TRBV6-5 to TRBJ2-7; D is ambiguous. The V and J ends lost 4 bases and 6 bases respectively, with 19 bases between them. This CDR3 spans 15 amino acids. Germline CDR1 and CDR2: MNHEY and SVGAGI. The CDR3 loop is CASSSVLGSSGEQYF. Here the CDR3 DNA reads TGTGCCAGCAGTTCCGTTCTAGGTTCTTCTGGCGAGCAGTACTTC.